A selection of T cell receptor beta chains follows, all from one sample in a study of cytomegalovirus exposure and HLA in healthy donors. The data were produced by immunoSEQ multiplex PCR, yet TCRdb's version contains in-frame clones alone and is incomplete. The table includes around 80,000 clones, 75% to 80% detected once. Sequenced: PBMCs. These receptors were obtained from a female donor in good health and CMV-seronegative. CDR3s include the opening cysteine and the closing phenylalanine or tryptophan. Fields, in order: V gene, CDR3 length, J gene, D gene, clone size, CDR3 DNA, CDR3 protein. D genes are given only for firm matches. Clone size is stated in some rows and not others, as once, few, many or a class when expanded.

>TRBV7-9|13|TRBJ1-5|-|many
TGTGCCAGCAGCTCAGGCCCGACAGAGCCCCAGCATTTT
CASSSGPTEPQHF
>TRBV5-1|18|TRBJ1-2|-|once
TGCGCCAGCAGCTTGGGATATACTGGGGGGGCGCCGGACTATGGCTACACCTTC
CASSLGYTGGAPDYGYTF
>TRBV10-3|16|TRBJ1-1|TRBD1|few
TGTGCCATCAGTAGGACAGGAACCTTCGAGAACACTGAAGCTTTCTTT
CAISRTGTFENTEAFF
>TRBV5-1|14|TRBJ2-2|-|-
TGCGCCAGCAGCAGTCAGGGGAGTGAAGGGGAGCTGTTTTTT
CASSSQGSEGELFF
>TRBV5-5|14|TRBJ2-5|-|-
TGTGCCAGCAGCTTGGTAACAGTCCAAGAGACCCAGTACTTC
CASSLVTVQETQYF
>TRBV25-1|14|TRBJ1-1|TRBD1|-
TGTGCCAGCAGTGAATATTCAGGGGGCACTGAAGCTTTCTTT
CASSEYSGGTEAFF
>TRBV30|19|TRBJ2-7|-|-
TGTGCCTGGAGTGTAATGGGGAATCCGGGCGGGAAGTTCTCCTACGAGCAGTACTTC
CAWSVMGNPGGKFSYEQYF
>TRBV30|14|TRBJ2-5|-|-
TGTGCCTGGAGTGTACGCGCAGGCCAAGAGACCCAGTACTTC
CAWSVRAGQETQYF
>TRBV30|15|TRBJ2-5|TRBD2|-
TGTGCCTGGAGGGCAGGACTAGCGGGGCCAGAGACCCAGTACTTC
CAWRAGLAGPETQYF
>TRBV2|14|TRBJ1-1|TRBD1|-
TGTGCCAGCAGAGCTGGACAGGGATACGGTGAAGCTTTCTTT
CASRAGQGYGEAFF
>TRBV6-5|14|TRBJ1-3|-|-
TGTGCCAGCAGAGGGGGTATCTCTGGAAACACCATATATTTT
CASRGGISGNTIYF